A selection of T cell receptor beta chains follows, all from one sample in a study of blood T cell repertoires in COVID-19. The method was immunoSEQ multiplex PCR; TCRdb's version includes in-frame clones alone and lacks a portion of them. The data show about 200,000 clones, almost 85% seen once. The specimen was peripheral blood. The receptors derive from a human donor with acute or convalescent COVID-19. The donor label of this sample is uncertain. Each CDR3 is given with its conserved first and last residue. The order of the fields is clone size, D gene, J gene, V gene, CDR3 DNA, CDR3 protein. A D gene is named only where the DNA matches it firmly. Only part of the rows carry a size: once, few, many, or a class if the clone is expanded.

clone size: -; D gene: TRBD2; J gene: TRBJ2-1; V gene: TRBV18; CDR3 DNA: TGTGCCAGCTCACCGCAGACTAGCGGGGGCAATGAGCAGTTCTTC; CDR3 protein: CASSPQTSGGNEQFF
clone size: -; D gene: -; J gene: TRBJ1-5; V gene: TRBV19; CDR3 DNA: TGTGCCAGTAACAGCCAGGCCTATAGCAATCAGCCCCAGCATTTT; CDR3 protein: CASNSQAYSNQPQHF
clone size: -; D gene: -; J gene: TRBJ2-3; V gene: TRBV9; CDR3 DNA: TGTGCCAGCAGCGTAGTTCAGGGAGGAGCGGATACGCAGTATTTT; CDR3 protein: CASSVVQGGADTQYF
clone size: -; D gene: TRBD2; J gene: TRBJ2-7; V gene: TRBV5-4; CDR3 DNA: TGTGCCAGCACCGGGACTAGCGGGAGTACGGTTTACGAGCAGTATTTC; CDR3 protein: CASTGTSGSTVYEQYF
clone size: -; D gene: TRBD1; J gene: TRBJ1-2; V gene: TRBV7-8; CDR3 DNA: TGTGCCAGCAGCACCGGGACAGGCCGCTACACCTTC; CDR3 protein: CASSTGTGRYTF
clone size: -; D gene: TRBD2; J gene: TRBJ2-7; V gene: TRBV3-1/TRBV3-2; CDR3 DNA: TGTGCCAGCAGCCAGGCACTAGCGGGAGGGCCTCGGTACTTC; CDR3 protein: CASSQALAGGPRYF
clone size: -; D gene: -; J gene: TRBJ2-2; V gene: TRBV3-1/TRBV3-2; CDR3 DNA: TGTGCCAGCAGCCGATCGGACACCCGCCACGGGGAGCTGTTTTTT; CDR3 protein: CASSRSDTRHGELFF
clone size: -; D gene: -; J gene: TRBJ2-3; V gene: TRBV28; CDR3 DNA: TGTGCCAGCAGTGACGGGGGTAGTCTTATGTATACGCAGTATTTT; CDR3 protein: CASSDGGSLMYTQYF
clone size: once; D gene: -; J gene: TRBJ2-5; V gene: TRBV24-1; CDR3 DNA: TGTGCCACCAGTGTGGGGCAGGGTGAGACCCAGTACTTC; CDR3 protein: CATSVGQGETQYF
clone size: -; D gene: -; J gene: TRBJ1-4; V gene: TRBV30; CDR3 DNA: TGTGCCTGGAGTTTGGGTCAGGGAAATGAAAAACTGTTTTTT; CDR3 protein: CAWSLGQGNEKLFF
clone size: -; D gene: -; J gene: TRBJ1-5; V gene: TRBV7-2; CDR3 DNA: TGTGCCAGCAGCGTTGCAGGTACCCATAGCAATCAGCCCCAGCATTTT; CDR3 protein: CASSVAGTHSNQPQHF
clone size: -; D gene: TRBD2; J gene: TRBJ2-7; V gene: TRBV27; CDR3 DNA: TGTGCCAGCAGTTGGGGGACTAGCGGTACCACCACCTACGAGCAGTACTTC; CDR3 protein: CASSWGTSGTTTYEQYF
clone size: -; D gene: -; J gene: TRBJ1-3; V gene: TRBV5-1; CDR3 DNA: TGCGCCAGCAGCCGGACAGATCCTGGAAACACCATATATTTT; CDR3 protein: CASSRTDPGNTIYF
clone size: once; D gene: -; J gene: TRBJ2-3; V gene: TRBV6-6; CDR3 DNA: TGTGCCAGCAGGGGCGGGGCGCCAGATACGCAGTATTTT; CDR3 protein: CASRGGAPDTQYF
clone size: -; D gene: TRBD1; J gene: TRBJ1-3; V gene: TRBV27; CDR3 DNA: TGTGCCAGCATCAACTCCGGGACAGGGCGAGGAAACACCATATATTTT; CDR3 protein: CASINSGTGRGNTIYF
clone size: -; D gene: -; J gene: TRBJ2-7; V gene: TRBV7-2; CDR3 DNA: TGTGCCAGCAGCTTAGCGGGAGGTTCCGAGCAGTACTTC; CDR3 protein: CASSLAGGSEQYF